The following is a T cell receptor beta chain sequence with its context. Its antigen is currently unknown. This CDR3 contains 15 residues. The germline V gene encodes CDR1 SGHKS and CDR2 YYEKEE (reference sequence). The V segment lost 1 base and the J segment 5 bases; nucleotides outside the gene matches: 5. The data were produced by immunoSEQ multiplex PCR, yet TCRdb's version contains in-frame clones alone and is incomplete. The table includes more than 1,200,000 clones, about 98.5% detected once. This entry is derived from a study of shared clonotypes between healthy human individuals. Whole-study findings and limits: A small donor pool kept down the genetic and exposure-history diversity that was represented. Non-shared clonotypes had lower generation probabilities than clonotypes shared by all four sorted-subset donors.

The origin of this receptor is a man younger than 40 in good health. This sequence joins TRBV5-5 and TRBJ2-5; 10 positions match TRBD2. The sequenced sample consisted of naive CD4+ T cells sorted from blood. Subset described: CD45RA+ positively selected. The CDR3 here is CASSLPSGRSETQYF. The DNA of the CDR3 is TGTGCCAGCAGCTTGCCTAGCGGGAGAAGCGAGACCCAGTACTTC.